This T cell receptor beta chain was captured by sequencing in a study of blood T cells in healthy people across ages. Overall study: Template switching caught about one barcoded beta molecule for each two T cells. Study findings and constraints: The study could not conclusively compare naive and antigen-experienced cells, given its unsorted PBMCs.

The germline V gene has CDR1 MNHEY and CDR2 SMNVEV (reference sequence). V lost 4 bases and J lost 3, with 15 bases in between. This CDR3 is built from 16 residues. Combining a sample-barcoded 5' primer with a J-beta primer mix, a second PCR ran for roughly 7 to 12 cycles. TCRdb itself ran the 5' RACE reads through MiXCR, one entry per CDR3 protein. Here the sample spans more than 650,000 distinct CDR3 sequences, about 53% being singletons. Each sample had at least 6.5 million PBMCs isolated. Concerning this clonotype: What it binds is unknown.

This chain links TRBV27 with TRBJ2-2; tentatively, D is TRBD2 (6 bases). This TCR was sampled from a man aged 80 or over in good health. Sequencing used blood. CDR3 loop: CASSSETRGDTGELFF. The CDR3 coding sequence is TGTGCCAGCAGTTCCGAGACTAGAGGCGACACCGGGGAGCTGTTTTTT.